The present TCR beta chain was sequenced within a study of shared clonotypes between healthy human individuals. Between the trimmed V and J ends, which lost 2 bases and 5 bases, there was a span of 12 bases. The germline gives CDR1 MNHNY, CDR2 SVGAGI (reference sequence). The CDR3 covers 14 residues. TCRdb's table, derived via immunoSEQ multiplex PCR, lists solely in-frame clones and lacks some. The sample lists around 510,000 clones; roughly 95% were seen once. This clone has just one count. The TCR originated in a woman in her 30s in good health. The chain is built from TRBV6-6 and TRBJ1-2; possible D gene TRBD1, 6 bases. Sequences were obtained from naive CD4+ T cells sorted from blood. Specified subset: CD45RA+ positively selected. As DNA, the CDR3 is TGTGCCAGCAGTTACAAGGGGGGCCAATATGGCTACACCTTC. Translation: CASSYKGGQYGYTF.